A single sample is the source of the 21 T cell receptor beta chains below, sequenced in a study of shared clonotypes between healthy human individuals (dated by TCRdb to the early 2020s). Libraries were prepared through the immunoSEQ multiplex PCR assay. This is the immuneACCESS table as TCRdb keeps it, with only in-frame sequences that have V and J called. A part of the clones is gone; compared with another copy, unresolved V genes explain less than half, and the rest is unexplained. The sample data list 1,100,000 or so clones, and approximately 80% of these were observed just once. The ten most abundant clones make up 0.5% to 0.6% of the sample. Sequencing was done on a sample of memory CD4+ T cells from PBMCs. The label giving this sample's cell subset or site can be read as: CD45RA-negative fraction. These receptors were obtained from a man younger than 35 in good health. Some clones in this sample may be carry-over from other donors' samples.

V gene TRBV10-3 combines with J gene TRBJ2-1; 9 bases line up with TRBD2. The CDR3 has 16 amino acids. Trimming removed 2 bases from V and 4 bases from J; junction bases left unmatched: 6. Looked up from germline, CDR1 is ENHRY and CDR2 is SYGVKD. The DNA of the CDR3 is TGTGCCATCAGTGAGACCTTAGCGGGGGATTACAATGAGCAGTTCTTC. It yields the protein CAISETLAGDYNEQFF.

This clone was detected only a few times. V and J are TRBV5-1 and TRBJ1-2, with TRBD1 matching 8 bases. CDR3 length equals 15 residues. The V gene end was trimmed by 4 bases and the J gene end by 8 bases; junction bases not matched to a gene: 13. Germline CDR1 SGHRS, CDR2 YFSETQ. The CDR3 spells CASSPRQGPREGYTF. The CDR3 nucleotides are TGCGCCAGCAGCCCAAGACAGGGGCCGCGAGAAGGCTACACCTTC.

This clone was seen more than once but under ten times. The chain links TRBV7-7 to TRBJ2-2; TRBD1 matches 7 bases. The length of the CDR3 is 13 residues. V lost 5 bases to trimming and J lost 6 bases; unmatched junction nucleotides: 3. Germline CDR1 is SSHAT and CDR2 is FNYEAQ (reference sequence). The CDR3 protein is CASSQQGSGELFF. CDR3 sequence (DNA): TGTGCCAGCAGCCAACAGGGGTCCGGGGAGCTGTTTTTT.

The chain has TRBV15 and TRBJ2-5; D may correspond to TRBD1 or TRBD2 (5 bases each). Germline assignment: CDR1 LNHNV and CDR2 YYDKDF (reference sequence). The V end was cut by 0 bases, the J end by 3 bases, with 14 bases between. The length of the CDR3 is 16 residues. The CDR3 region has the DNA TGTGCCACCAGCAGAGACCCCTGGGGGTCGGAAGAGACCCAGTACTTC. Translated: CATSRDPWGSEETQYF.

This clone was counted a few times. The CDR3 sequence is CASSNRNYGYTF. The CDR3 coding sequence is TGTGCCAGCAGCAACCGAAACTATGGCTACACCTTC. The chain combines TRBV6-1 with TRBJ1-2; D gene uncertain. The CDR3 sequence is 12 residues long. In germline, CDR1 is MNHNS, CDR2 SASEGT. The V gene lost 6 bases and the J gene lost 2 bases, with 7 bases spanning the gap.

This chain joins TRBV4-2 and TRBJ2-1, with TRBD2 matching over 7 bases. This CDR3 is built from 16 residues. The V gene's germline CDR1 is LGHNA and CDR2 YNFKEQ. Losses at the gene ends were 0 bases for V and 4 bases for J; bases not matched to a gene: 6. CDR3 sequence reads: CASSQDSSGTYNEQFF. The DNA for the CDR3 is TGTGCCAGCAGCCAAGATTCCAGCGGGACGTACAATGAGCAGTTCTTC.

Points on this clone: Other DNA sequences of this sample code for an identical CDR3. This chain connects TRBV9 to TRBJ2-7; D gene uncertain. Germline V CDR1 and CDR2: SGDLS, YYNGEE. There are 14 residues in the CDR3. V gave up 0 bases and J gave up 3 bases, with 10 bases separating them. The CDR3 sequence is CASSVGVGYYEQYF. CDR3 nucleotide sequence: TGTGCCAGCAGCGTAGGTGTAGGGTACTACGAGCAGTACTTC.

The chain couples TRBV30 to TRBJ2-6; D uncertain. Germline CDR1 is GTSNPN and CDR2 is SVGIG (reference sequence). Trimming took 2 bases from V and 5 from J, leaving 7 bases between them. The CDR3 is made up of 13 amino acids. CDR3 bases: TGTGCCTGGAGTCCGGGCAGGGCCAACGTCCTGACTTTC. Encoded protein: CAWSPGRANVLTF.

The chain has TRBV25-1 and TRBJ2-3; TRBD2 matches at 10 bases. The CDR3 has 16 amino acids. Unmatched junction bases numbered 4, after V lost 3 bases and J lost 1 base. CDR1 and CDR2 (germline): MGHDK, SYGVNS. CDR3: CASSDYLAGGTDTQYF. CDR3 in DNA: TGTGCCAGCAGTGATTATCTAGCGGGAGGCACAGATACGCAGTATTTT.

The V gene is TRBV7-2, the J gene TRBJ2-7, with 10 bases lining up with TRBD2. Germline V lookup: CDR1 SGHTA, CDR2 FQGNSA. This CDR3 spans 15 amino acids. V was clipped by 4 bases and J by 0 bases; unmatched bases: 3. The CDR3 sequence is CASSSRTSGSYEQYF. For the CDR3, the DNA is TGTGCCAGCAGCTCCAGGACTAGCGGCTCCTACGAGCAGTACTTC.

The chain employs TRBV4-1 and TRBJ1-2; maybe TRBD1 (6 bases). CDR1 is MGHRA, CDR2 YSYEKL, per germline. V lost 0 bases and J 0 bases, leaving 11 bases between the germline ends. The CDR3 is made up of 16 amino acids. The CDR3 region is CASSQEGTTANYGYTF. CDR3 DNA: TGCGCCAGCAGCCAAGAGGGGACAACAGCTAACTATGGCTACACCTTC.

This clone appeared a few times. The rearrangement links TRBV2 to TRBJ2-5, with 9 positions matching TRBD1. V lost 8 bases, J lost 3 bases, and 1 base stayed unmatched. This CDR3 has 12 residues. Germline CDR1 reads SNHLY; CDR2 reads FYNNEI. The CDR3, as DNA: TGTGCCAGCCGGGACAGGGAAGAGACCCAGTACTTC. Translation gives CASRDREETQYF.

The CDR3 sequence: CASSVLPVASSGNTIYF. In nucleotides, the CDR3 is TGTGCCAGCAGTGTCCTTCCGGTGGCCTCTTCTGGAAACACCATATATTTT. This chain uses TRBV6-1 with TRBJ1-3; D is unclear. Germline lookup yields CDR1 MNHNS and CDR2 SASEGT. This CDR3 has 17 amino acids. V lost 4 bases, J lost 1 base, and 17 bases lay in between.

The chain links TRBV5-1 to TRBJ1-4, with D possibly matching TRBD1 (6 bases). Trimming left V 4 bases short and J 8 bases short, with 12 bases between. The V gene's germline CDR1 is SGHRS and CDR2 YFSETQ. The CDR3 spans 13 residues. The CDR3 protein is CASSEQGSEKLFF. In nucleotides, the CDR3 is TGCGCCAGCAGCGAACAGGGTTCCGAAAAACTGTTTTTT.

For this clone: Other DNA sequences in this sample translate to the same CDR3. This chain connects TRBV7-3 to TRBJ2-5; D uncertain. The germline gives CDR1 SGHTA, CDR2 FQGTGA. V dropped 0 bases and J dropped 2 bases, with 4 bases sitting between them. This CDR3 spans 13 amino acids. CDR3 coding DNA: TGTGCCAGCAGCTTAACTAGGCAAGAGACCCAGTACTTC. Translation gives CASSLTRQETQYF.

The chain combines TRBV5-1 with TRBJ2-1, with 16 bases that match TRBD2. CDR1 is SGHRS, CDR2 YFSETQ, per germline. V lost 6 bases and J lost 8; bases outside the gene matches: 8. CDR3 size: 16 residues. CDR3 protein: CASIGGLAGGPHEQFF. CDR3 coding DNA: TGCGCCAGCATCGGGGGACTAGCGGGAGGGCCCCATGAGCAGTTCTTC. The full variable domain, in which reference TRBV5-1 and TRBJ2-1 provide the parts outside the CDR3, is KAGVTQTPRYLIKTRGQQVTLSCSPISGHRSVSWYQQTPGQGLQFLFEYFSETQRNKGNFPGRFSGRQFSNSRSEMNVSTLELGDSALYLCASIGGLAGGPHEQFFGPGTRLTVL.

This clone was picked up a small number of times. V usage is TRBV28 and J usage is TRBJ2-7; 7 bases map to TRBD1. CDR3 size: 15 residues. V shed 6 bases, J shed 2 bases, and the junction held 10 bases outside the gene matches. CDR1 and CDR2 from the germline V gene are MDHEN and SYDVKM. The CDR3 nucleotides read TGTGCCAGCAGCCGGGCAGGGGGACCGGCCTACGAGCAGTACTTC. It specifies CASSRAGGPAYEQYF.

This clone was seen a few times. V is TRBV5-1 and J is TRBJ2-1; perhaps TRBD2 as D (6 bases). The CDR3 consists of 17 residues. The V end was cut by 0 bases, the J end by 0 bases, with 13 bases between. Germline V CDR1 and CDR2: SGHRS, YFSETQ. Here the CDR3 DNA reads TGCGCCAGCAGCTTGGTCAGCGGGCCCAACTCCTACAATGAGCAGTTCTTC. It codes for CASSLVSGPNSYNEQFF. Together with reference TRBV5-1 and TRBJ2-1, the CDR3 gives the full variable domain: KAGVTQTPRYLIKTRGQQVTLSCSPISGHRSVSWYQQTPGQGLQFLFEYFSETQRNKGNFPGRFSGRQFSNSRSEMNVSTLELGDSALYLCASSLVSGPNSYNEQFFGPGTRLTVL.

The chain recombines TRBV28 with TRBJ2-3, with a tentative D call TRBD2 (6 bases). Trimming took off 5 bases at V and 0 bases at J, with 12 bases between the two ends. Germline assignment: CDR1 MDHEN and CDR2 SYDVKM. CDR3 length: 15 residues. The CDR3 nucleotides read TGTGCCAGCAGTAGATACGGGACTAGCACAGATACGCAGTATTTT. Translated: CASSRYGTSTDTQYF.

V is TRBV5-4 and J is TRBJ1-1; TRBD1 is a possible D gene (5 bases). This CDR3 spans 15 amino acids. Looked up from germline, CDR1 is SGHNT and CDR2 is YYREEE (reference sequence). Trimming cost V 1 base and J 4 bases, with 14 bases left between them. CDR3 sequence: CASSLRGKGVTEAFF. The CDR3 nucleotides read TGTGCCAGCAGCTTGCGGGGAAAAGGGGTCACTGAAGCTTTCTTT.

The chain uses TRBV7-2 and TRBJ2-5, with D possibly being TRBD1 (6 bases). The germline V and J ends were trimmed by 5 bases and 4 bases, with 14 bases remaining between them. The CDR3 has 14 residues. Germline lookup yields CDR1 SGHTA and CDR2 FQGNSA. CDR3 region: CASSQDWGLETQYF. DNA of the CDR3: TGTGCCAGCAGCCAAGACTGGGGGCTAGAGACCCAGTACTTC. The entire variable domain, with the rest obtained from reference TRBV7-2 and TRBJ2-5, is as follows: GAGVSQSPSNKVTEKGKDVELRCDPISGHTALYWYRQSLGQGLEFLIYFQGNSAPDKSGLPSDRFSAERTGGSVSTLTIQRTQQEDSAVYLCASSQDWGLETQYFGPGTRLLVL.